These 24 T cell receptor beta chains originate from one sample sequenced in a study of blood T cell repertoires in COVID-19. Repertoires were generated with immunoSEQ multiplex PCR, while TCRdb's copy carries only in-frame clones and drops some. The sample includes 150,000 to 180,000 clones, around 85% seen only once; the top ten take roughly 0.6%. The sequenced sample was peripheral blood. These receptors came from a man between 60 and 70 years old with COVID-19, enrolled during active disease.

The chain employs TRBV10-1 and TRBJ2-7; D is possibly TRBD1 (5 bases). CDR1 is WNHNN, CDR2 SYGVQD, per germline (reference sequence). The CDR3 is made up of 10 amino acids. V was shortened by 8 bases and J by 9 bases, with 11 bases between the two germline ends. CDR3 loop: CASSDSRQYF. The CDR3 DNA follows: TGCGCCAGCTCAGACAGCCGGCAGTACTTC.

This clone was seen a few times. The chain recombines TRBV2 with TRBJ2-7; tentatively, D is TRBD2 (5 bases). The CDR3 loop spans 14 amino acids. V shed 2 bases and J shed 5 bases, with 13 bases lying between them. The germline V gene has CDR1 SNHLY and CDR2 FYNNEI. The DNA for the CDR3 is TGTGCCAGCAGTGAACAGACTACTATGGACGAGCAGTACTTC. It specifies CASSEQTTMDEQYF. Full variable domain (remainder filled in from reference TRBV2 and TRBJ2-7): EPEVTQTPSHQVTQMGQEVILRCVPISNHLYFYWYRQILGQKVEFLVSFYNNEISEKSEIFDDQFSVERPDGSNFTLKIRSTKLEDSAMYFCASSEQTTMDEQYFGPGTRLTVT.

J is TRBJ1-3 and V is TRBV28; D gene uncertain. The CDR3 sequence is 14 residues long. The V and J ends lost 5 bases and 0 bases respectively, with 8 bases between them. The germline gives CDR1 MDHEN, CDR2 SYDVKM. CDR3 nucleotide sequence: TGTGCCAGCAGTCTCAGGAACTCTGGAAACACCATATATTTT. Translation: CASSLRNSGNTIYF.

Only a few counts were recorded for this clone. In nucleotides, the CDR3 is TGTGCCAGTAGTAGCGGGACAGGGAAAGGCTACACCTTC. Residues: CASSSGTGKGYTF. This chain connects TRBV19 to TRBJ1-2, with TRBD1 matching 9 bases. V was pared by 4 bases and J by 8 bases, with 5 bases of the junction left unmatched. Looked up from germline, CDR1 is LNHDA and CDR2 is SQIVND (reference sequence). This CDR3 is 13 amino acids long.

The J gene is TRBJ2-5, the V gene TRBV6-5, with D maybe TRBD1 (6 bases). V lost 6 bases and J 6 bases, leaving 14 bases between the germline ends. Looked up from germline, CDR1 is MNHEY and CDR2 is SVGAGI. The CDR3 consists of 13 residues. For the CDR3, the DNA is TGTGCCAGCAGCGGGGACACCCCAAAGACCCAGTACTTC. This gives the protein CASSGDTPKTQYF.

The chain combines TRBV11-2 with TRBJ2-2, with 8 bases aligning to TRBD2. The length of the CDR3 is 14 residues. The V gene's germline CDR1 is SGHAT and CDR2 FQNNGV. The trim removed 8 bases at V and 4 bases at J, leaving 6 bases unmatched. This CDR3 is CASRRGASTGELFF. The DNA for the CDR3 is TGTGCCAGCCGGCGGGGGGCCAGCACCGGGGAGCTGTTTTTT.

This clone is a singleton in its sample. The rearrangement joins TRBV19 to TRBJ1-1; D gene uncertain. The CDR3 has 15 amino acids. CDR1 LNHDA and CDR2 SQIVND come from the germline V gene (reference sequence). V lost 3 bases, J lost 5 bases, and 16 bases lay in between. The CDR3 sequence is CASSIGLTVGTEAFF. CDR3 coding DNA: TGTGCCAGTAGTATCGGACTTACCGTGGGGACTGAAGCTTTCTTT.

This chain uses TRBV5-4 with TRBJ1-1, with D perhaps TRBD1 (5 bases). Between the trimmed V and J ends, which lost 5 bases and 6 bases, there was a span of 14 bases. The germline CDR1 and CDR2 sequences are SGHNT and YYREEE (reference sequence). This CDR3 region has 13 residues. CDR3 DNA: TGTGCCAGCAGGGGGCAGGAACACGCTGAAGCTTTCTTT. Translation gives CASRGQEHAEAFF.

V is TRBV28 and J is TRBJ2-2; tentatively, D is TRBD1 (5 bases). In germline, CDR1 is MDHEN, CDR2 SYDVKM. Deletions cut 2 bases from V and 6 bases from J, with 10 bases between. The CDR3 length is 14 residues. Here the CDR3 reads CASSLQGLAGELFF. DNA for the CDR3: TGTGCCAGCAGTTTACAGGGATTGGCCGGGGAGCTGTTTTTT.

This rearrangement joins TRBV5-5 to TRBJ1-5; no firm D call. CDR1 and CDR2 from the germline V gene are SGHKS and YYEKEE (reference sequence). V dropped 0 bases and J dropped 4 bases, with 8 bases sitting between them. This CDR3 is built from 14 residues. This CDR3 reads CASSLDSRNQPQHF. In DNA form, the CDR3 reads TGTGCCAGCAGCTTGGACAGTCGGAATCAGCCCCAGCATTTT.

This chain's CDR3 is CATSDPGQPAFF. The CDR3, as DNA: TGTGCCACCAGTGACCCGGGACAGCCAGCTTTCTTT. V is TRBV24-1 and J is TRBJ1-1; 7 nucleotides align to TRBD1. There are 12 residues in the CDR3. CDR1 is KGHDR and CDR2 is SFDVKD in the germline V gene. V lost 4 bases and J lost 10; bases outside the gene matches: 5.

The chain joins TRBV9 to TRBJ2-1; D is perhaps TRBD2 (6 bases). Trimming removed 7 bases from V and 0 bases from J, with 11 bases in between. The CDR3 contains 14 residues. Germline V CDR1 and CDR2: SGDLS, YYNGEE. CDR3 region: CASGSGFSYNEQFF. CDR3 coding DNA: TGTGCCAGCGGTAGCGGTTTCTCCTACAATGAGCAGTTCTTC.

The gene calls are TRBV18 and TRBJ2-1, with 10 bases aligning to TRBD2. From germline, CDR1 is KGHSH and CDR2 LQKENI. V was clipped by 0 bases and J by 8 bases; unmatched bases: 4. This CDR3 has 15 amino acids. The CDR3 here is CASSPPGSGRYEQFF. As DNA, the CDR3 is TGTGCCAGCTCACCACCGGGTAGCGGGAGGTATGAGCAGTTCTTC.

V usage is TRBV5-6 and J usage is TRBJ2-7; TRBD1 matches at 8 bases. The CDR3 length is 14 residues. The J segment lost 6 bases and the V segment lost 0 bases, leaving 5 bases of the junction unmatched. The V gene's germline CDR1 is SGHDT and CDR2 YYEEEE. CDR3 sequence (DNA): TGTGCCAGCAGCTTGGTGGTCACAGGGGGCGAGCAGTACTTC. Its translation is CASSLVVTGGEQYF.

CDR3 nucleotide sequence: TGTGCCAGTAGTATGGTGGCAGGCTACACCTTC. Amino acids: CASSMVAGYTF. This chain uses TRBV19 with TRBJ1-2; D ambiguous. The CDR3 totals 11 residues. Trimming took off 3 bases at V and 8 bases at J, with 7 bases between the two ends. Germline assignment: CDR1 LNHDA and CDR2 SQIVND (reference sequence).

The CDR3 DNA follows: TGTGCCAGCAGTGAGGCCGTAGCTAGCGGCCACACCGGGGAGCTGTTTTTT. It yields the protein CASSEAVASGHTGELFF. J is TRBJ2-2 and V is TRBV2; 7 positions agree with TRBD2. CDR1 and CDR2 (germline): SNHLY, FYNNEI. The trim removed 3 bases at V and 3 bases at J, leaving 10 bases unmatched. The CDR3 loop spans 17 amino acids.

About this clone: Different DNA sequences within this sample yield the same CDR3. The chain carries TRBV6-5 and TRBJ2-2, with TRBD2 matching 8 bases. CDR1 MNHEY and CDR2 SVGAGI come from the germline V gene. There are 15 residues in the CDR3. V dropped 6 bases and J dropped 0; count of bases not matched to a gene: 3. The CDR3 coding sequence is TGTGCCAGCAGGAGCGGGGGAGCGAACACCGGGGAGCTGTTTTTT. It is translated as CASRSGGANTGELFF.

The sample holds a few counts of this clone. The chain recombines TRBV11-3 with TRBJ1-3, with D possibly TRBD1 on 6 matching bases. The ends were cut back, 4 bases at V and 5 bases at J, with 9 bases in the middle. The CDR3 is made up of 13 amino acids. In germline, CDR1 is SGHNT, CDR2 YENEEA. The CDR3 here is CASSSDRRNTIYF. The CDR3 bases are TGTGCCAGCAGCTCTGACAGGCGAAACACCATATATTTT.

This clone has just a few counts. The rearrangement links TRBV7-8 to TRBJ1-6; 8 nucleotides align to TRBD1. Germline CDR1 and CDR2: SGHVS and FQNEAQ. This CDR3 spans 16 amino acids. V gave up 1 base and J gave up 7 bases; unmatched junction bases: 6. Here the CDR3 reads CASSLVTGVLNSPLHF. For the CDR3, the DNA is TGTGCCAGCAGCTTAGTGACAGGGGTTTTGAATTCACCCCTCCACTTT.

The chain is built from TRBV7-9 and TRBJ2-5; D perhaps matches TRBD1 (5 bases). The ends were cut back, 1 base at V and 5 bases at J, with 11 bases in the middle. This CDR3 is 14 amino acids long. The germline V gene has CDR1 SEHNR and CDR2 FQNEAQ (reference sequence). CDR3 sequence: CASSLEDMGETQYF. The CDR3 DNA reads TGTGCCAGCAGCTTAGAGGACATGGGTGAGACCCAGTACTTC.

The rearrangement uses TRBV29-1 and TRBJ2-1; 7 positions agree with TRBD1. The V gene's germline CDR1 is SQVTM and CDR2 ANQGSEA. This CDR3 is built from 12 residues. V lost 4 bases, J lost 8 bases, and 5 bases stayed unmatched. CDR3 protein: CSVARGRDEQFF. The CDR3 DNA sequence: TGCAGCGTTGCAAGGGGGCGGGATGAGCAGTTCTTC.

The CDR3 sequence: CASSLRTSGSYEQYF. CDR3 nucleotides: TGTGCCAGCAGCCTCCGGACTAGCGGGTCCTACGAGCAGTACTTC. The chain recombines TRBV7-3 with TRBJ2-7, with 11 positions matching TRBD2. V lost 5 bases to trimming and J lost 1 base; unmatched junction nucleotides: 4. Germline V gives CDR1 SGHTA, CDR2 FQGTGA. CDR3 length: 15 residues.

The rearrangement links TRBV24-1 to TRBJ2-2, with a weak D call TRBD2 (7 bases). The CDR3 is made up of 19 amino acids. Germline V CDR1 and CDR2: KGHDR, SFDVKD. V was shortened by 3 bases and J by 4 bases, with 23 bases between the two germline ends. The CDR3 reads CATSDSLGARERGTGELFF. DNA of the CDR3: TGTGCCACCAGTGATAGTCTGGGGGCGCGGGAGAGGGGCACCGGGGAGCTGTTTTTT.

As to this clone: The same CDR3 arises from other DNA sequences in this sample as well. The chain joins TRBV18 to TRBJ2-5; D is ambiguous. The V gene's germline CDR1 is KGHSH and CDR2 LQKENI. The CDR3 contains 13 residues. V dropped 1 base and J dropped 2 bases, with 5 bases sitting between them. The chain's CDR3 is CASSPRQQETQYF. Written as DNA, the CDR3 is TGTGCCAGCTCACCACGGCAGCAAGAGACCCAGTACTTC.